What follows describes a single T cell receptor beta chain. The target antigen is unknown. The data belong to a study of immune evolution from preneoplasia to lung adenocarcinoma. The study, taken as a whole, reports: Later-stage lesions appeared to have more T cells, more diversity, less clonality.

Nucleic acids came from premalignant or tumor cells enriched by macro-dissection. V lost 0 bases to trimming and J lost 0 bases; unmatched junction nucleotides: 3. The CDR3 length is 16 residues. Germline CDR1 and CDR2: SGDLS and YYNGEE. Data came from immunoSEQ multiplex PCR; TCRdb stores just in-frame clones and leaves some out. The sample includes 9,500 to 15,000 clones, over 75% of them seen just once. The TCR was taken from a person between 45 and 75 years old with lung adenocarcinoma. The chain combines TRBV9 with TRBJ2-1; 7 bases match TRBD2. The sequencing sample was made of FFPE tissue from an adenomatous hyperplasia lung lesion. As to subset: atypical adenomatous hyperplasia (AAH), lung preneoplasia. In DNA form, the CDR3 reads TGTGCCAGCAGCGTAGGGGGGGGGAGCTCCTACAATGAGCAGTTCTTC. Amino acid sequence: CASSVGGGSSYNEQFF.